The 18 T cell receptor beta chains listed next were all sequenced from one sample in a study of spatial heterogeneity in lung cancer (dated by TCRdb to the late 2010s). Libraries were made using 5' RACE. Data came from a NextSeq 500. Using fastp at Q25 and MiXCR, TCRdb reprocessed the public reads and kept productive beta chains. Every distinct CDR3 protein forms one entry, paired with its most common genes and DNA. The sample yields fewer than 450 distinct CDR3 sequences; around 49% were counted once. Roughly 24% of the sample is taken by the ten largest. Reading the label with the study, this specimen's time point is: sample taken at primary tumor resection. The input for sequencing was normal lung tissue next to the tumor, taken at surgery. The receptors stem from a female donor with early-stage non-small cell lung cancer.

In regard to this clonotype: This beta chain appears as a stray read in a library generated for alpha chains; its size is not informative. This chain joins TRBV29-1 and TRBJ1-1, with D possibly being TRBD1 (6 bases). The germline CDR1 and CDR2 sequences are SQVTM and ANQGSEA. The CDR3 sequence is 14 residues long. Between the trimmed V and J ends, which lost 7 bases and 3 bases, there was a span of 18 bases. CDR3 residues: CSGKDRPKDTEAFF. The CDR3 DNA is TGCAGCGGGAAGGACAGACCGAAGGACACTGAAGCTTTCTTT.

Concerning this clonotype itself: A library prepared for alpha chains yielded this beta chain as an off-target read; its size is of little meaning. The V gene is TRBV20-1, the J gene TRBJ2-1; TRBD2 agrees at 10 bases. CDR3 size: 14 residues. J gave up 9 bases and V 4 bases, and 9 bases lay outside the gene matches. The germline gives CDR1 DFQATT, CDR2 SNEGSKA (reference sequence). Here the CDR3 DNA reads TGCAGTGCTATATCCAGCGGGGGGGCCCTTGAGCAGTTCTTC. As protein: CSAISSGGALEQFF.

Concerning this clonotype itself: This beta chain is off target for a library built for alpha chains, so its abundance means little. The rearrangement uses TRBV28 and TRBJ2-7; D is unclear. The CDR3 is made up of 19 amino acids. The germline gives CDR1 MDHEN, CDR2 SYDVKM. V was trimmed by 5 bases and J by 3 bases, leaving 29 bases between them. The CDR3 loop is CASSPVAIEQYGNYYEQYF. CDR3 nucleotide sequence: TGTGCCAGCAGTCCCGTGGCGATCGAGCAGTACGGTAATTACTACGAGCAGTACTTC.

Turning to this clonotype: At one end the junction does not follow the germline gene, possibly because of a read error. Found in a library prepared for alpha chains, this beta chain is an off-target read, and its abundance has little meaning. The gene calls are TRBV12-3 or TRBV12-4 and TRBJ2-3; D is unclear. CDR3 length: 14 residues. The CDR3 is CASSFYSSTDTQYF. Here the CDR3 DNA reads TGTGCGAGCAGTTTCTACAGTAGCACAGATACGCAGTATTTT.

A remark on this clonotype: This beta chain is a stray sequence in a library constructed for alpha chains; its clone size is not meaningful. The chain has TRBV20-1 and TRBJ2-3, with TRBD2 matching 12 bases. Germline V gene data show CDR1 as DFQATT and CDR2 as SNEGSKA (reference sequence). V shed 4 bases and J 4 bases; nucleotides not matched to a gene: 6. The CDR3 is 15 residues long. Here the CDR3 reads CSATRTSGIADTQYF. CDR3 nucleotide sequence: TGCAGTGCTACCCGGACTAGCGGGATAGCAGATACGCAGTATTTT.

As to this clonotype: A library made for alpha chains picked up this beta chain off target, so its size means little. The V gene is TRBV29-1, the J gene TRBJ1-1; maybe TRBD1 (5 bases). This CDR3 has 11 amino acids. V was shortened by 4 bases and J by 2 bases, with 5 bases between the two germline ends. Germline CDR1 SQVTM, CDR2 ANQGSEA. Here the CDR3 DNA reads TGCAGCGTTGGGACAAACACTGAAGCTTTCTTT. It specifies CSVGTNTEAFF.

This clonotype was counted between two and nine times. This beta chain is an off-target read within a library intended for alpha chains, so its frequency means little. This sequence joins TRBV7-8 and TRBJ1-1, with D possibly matching TRBD1 (6 bases). The V and J ends lost 4 bases and 2 bases respectively, with 11 bases between them. The V gene's germline CDR1 is SGHVS and CDR2 FQNEAQ. The length of the CDR3 is 14 residues. In DNA, the CDR3 is TGTGCCAGCAGCTCGGGGGCCATAAACACTGAAGCTTTCTTT. Amino acid sequence: CASSSGAINTEAFF. The whole variable domain, filled in from reference TRBV7-8 and TRBJ1-1, reads GAGVSQSPRYKVAKRGQDVALRCDPISGHVSLFWYQQALGQGPEFLTYFQNEAQLDKSGLPSDRFFAERPEGSVSTLKIQRTQQEDSAVYLCASSSGAINTEAFFGQGTRLTVV.

This clonotype came up a few times. This beta chain was picked up by a library intended for alpha chains and is off target, so its count carries little meaning. The V and J genes are TRBV9 and TRBJ2-2; maybe TRBD2 (6 bases). The V end was cut by 0 bases, the J end by 7 bases, with 10 bases between. Germline CDR1 and CDR2: SGDLS and YYNGEE. The CDR3 covers 14 residues. The CDR3 DNA reads TGTGCCAGCAGCGTAGGGACTATGGTCGGGGAGCTGTTTTTT. This encodes CASSVGTMVGELFF.

As regards this clonotype: This beta chain slipped into a library made for alpha chains as a stray read, so its size is not meaningful. The CDR3 DNA reads TGTGCCAGCAGCCCGTTGAGGAGGTTCGGGGACACCGGGGAGCTGTTTTTT. Amino acids: CASSPLRRFGDTGELFF. The chain carries TRBV14 and TRBJ2-2; TRBD2 is a possible D gene (5 bases). The CDR3 covers 17 residues. The germline V gene has CDR1 SGHDN and CDR2 FVKESK. Trimming stripped 4 bases from V and 3 bases from J, with 18 bases between.

Concerning this clonotype: The junction departs from the called germline gene at one end, perhaps through a read error. Because this beta chain is a stray read in a library intended to capture alpha chains, its abundance should not be given much weight. The chain recombines TRBV5-1 with TRBJ2-2; the D call may be TRBD1 or TRBD2 (5 bases each). The CDR3 consists of 15 residues. Germline V gives CDR1 SGHRS, CDR2 YFSETQ. DNA of the CDR3: TGTGCCAGCAGCCCTCTAGCCGGGGCCACCGGGGAGCTGTTTTTT. This sequence encodes CASSPLAGATGELFF.

This clonotype was seen more than once but under ten times. This beta chain is a stray read from a library made for alpha chains; its abundance is not meaningful. This chain connects TRBV28 to TRBJ2-6; 7 bases agree with TRBD1. This CDR3 is built from 16 residues. Trimming removed 6 bases from V and 2 bases from J; junction bases left unmatched: 7. Germline V gene sequence: CDR1 MDHEN, CDR2 SYDVKM. CDR3 sequence: CASRRGQVAGANVLTF. CDR3 nucleotides: TGTGCCAGCAGGCGAGGACAGGTCGCTGGGGCCAACGTCCTGACTTTC.

Worth noting for this clonotype: This beta chain appears as a stray read in a library generated for alpha chains; its size is not informative. J is TRBJ2-5 and V is TRBV19, with D hard to call. The germline V and J ends were trimmed by 6 bases and 5 bases, with 10 bases remaining between them. The CDR3 extends over 12 amino acids. The germline gives CDR1 LNHDA, CDR2 SQIVND (reference sequence). The CDR3 reads CASSSFRETQYF. As DNA, the CDR3 is TGTGCCAGTAGCAGCTTCAGGGAGACCCAGTACTTC.

The sample holds a few counts of this clonotype. In a library made to pick up alpha chains, this beta chain is a stray read with a size that means little. CDR3 residues: CASSLPAGGQETQYF. For the CDR3, the DNA is TGTGCCAGCAGCTTACCTGCGGGAGGCCAAGAGACCCAGTACTTC. V gene TRBV7-9 combines with J gene TRBJ2-5, with TRBD2 identical over 8 bases. This CDR3 is built from 15 residues. Germline CDR1 SEHNR, CDR2 FQNEAQ (reference sequence). Germline trimming cut 2 bases from V and 1 base from J; bases unmatched to any gene: 3.

This clonotype was seen a few times. The library was built for alpha chains, so this beta chain is an off-target read and its size means little. The chain joins TRBV6-2 or TRBV6-3 to TRBJ2-1, with 14 nucleotides matching TRBD2. The CDR3 is 15 residues long. V lost 6 bases, J lost 8 bases, and 6 bases stayed unmatched. Germline CDR1 reads MNHEY; CDR2 reads SVGEGT. CDR3 coding DNA: TGTGCCAGCAGGGGGGGGACTAGCGGGAGAGATGAGCAGTTCTTC. Translating gives CASRGGTSGRDEQFF.

Comments on this clonotype: Within a library made for alpha chains, this beta chain is off target, and its count is uninformative. The J gene is TRBJ2-3, the V gene TRBV7-2, with TRBD2 matching 8 bases. CDR1 and CDR2 from the germline V gene are SGHTA and FQGNSA. The ends lost 3 bases at V and 4 bases at J; junction bases unmatched: 9. CDR3 length: 16 residues. CDR3 nucleotide sequence: TGTGCCAGCAGCTTGCTCCCTACTAGCGGCCCAGATACGCAGTATTTT. Translating gives CASSLLPTSGPDTQYF. The full variable domain, completed using reference TRBV7-2 and TRBJ2-3, is GAGVSQSPSNKVTEKGKDVELRCDPISGHTALYWYRQSLGQGLEFLIYFQGNSAPDKSGLPSDRFSAERTGGSVSTLTIQRTQQEDSAVYLCASSLLPTSGPDTQYFGPGTRLTVL.

Details on this clonotype: In a library made to pick up alpha chains, this beta chain is a stray read with a size that means little. V is TRBV28 and J is TRBJ1-2, with a possible D match to TRBD1 (6 bases). The CDR3 has 14 amino acids. The V end lost 10 bases, the J end lost 4 bases, and 19 bases lay between the germline ends. The germline V gene encodes CDR1 MDHEN and CDR2 SYDVKM. The CDR3 region has the DNA TGTGCCACCCAGGCTTTCACAGGGATCTATGGCTACACCTTC. It translates to CATQAFTGIYGYTF.

As to this clonotype: A library made for alpha chains picked up this beta chain off target, so its size means little. In nucleotides, the CDR3 is TGTGCCATCAGTGAGCCGGGACAGACAGATACGCAGTATTTT. It specifies CAISEPGQTDTQYF. J is TRBJ2-3 and V is TRBV10-3; TRBD1 agrees at 7 bases. CDR1 is ENHRY, CDR2 SYGVKD, per germline. This CDR3 is 14 amino acids long. V shed 2 bases, J shed 3 bases, and the junction held 2 bases outside the gene matches.

About this clonotype: This beta chain turned up in a library designed for alpha chains; as an off-target read, its abundance says little. This sequence joins TRBV6-2 or TRBV6-3 and TRBJ1-5, with a weak D call TRBD1 (5 bases). The CDR3 consists of 17 residues. The V gene's germline CDR1 is MNHEY and CDR2 SVGEGT. With 5 bases removed from V and 6 bases from J, the gap between germline ends came to 23 bases. CDR3 sequence reads: CASSLLPTAHGVQPQHF. In nucleotides, the CDR3 is TGTGCCAGCAGTCTCCTTCCGACAGCCCATGGGGTTCAGCCCCAGCATTTT.